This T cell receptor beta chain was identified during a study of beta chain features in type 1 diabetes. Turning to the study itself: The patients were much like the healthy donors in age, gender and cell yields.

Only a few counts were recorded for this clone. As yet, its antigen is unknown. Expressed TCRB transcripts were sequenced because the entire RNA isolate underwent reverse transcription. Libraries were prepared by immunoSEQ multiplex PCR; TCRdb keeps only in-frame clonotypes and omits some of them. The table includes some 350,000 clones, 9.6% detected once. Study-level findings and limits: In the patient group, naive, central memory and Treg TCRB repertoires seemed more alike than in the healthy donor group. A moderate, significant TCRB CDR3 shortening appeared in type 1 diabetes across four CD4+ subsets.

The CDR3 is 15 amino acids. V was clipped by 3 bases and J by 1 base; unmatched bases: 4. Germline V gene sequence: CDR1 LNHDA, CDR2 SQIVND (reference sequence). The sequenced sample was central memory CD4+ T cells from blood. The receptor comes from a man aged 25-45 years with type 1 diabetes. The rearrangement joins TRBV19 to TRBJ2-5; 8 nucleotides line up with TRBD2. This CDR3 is CASSITSGPQETQYF. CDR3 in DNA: TGTGCCAGTAGTATCACTAGCGGCCCCCAAGAGACCCAGTACTTC.